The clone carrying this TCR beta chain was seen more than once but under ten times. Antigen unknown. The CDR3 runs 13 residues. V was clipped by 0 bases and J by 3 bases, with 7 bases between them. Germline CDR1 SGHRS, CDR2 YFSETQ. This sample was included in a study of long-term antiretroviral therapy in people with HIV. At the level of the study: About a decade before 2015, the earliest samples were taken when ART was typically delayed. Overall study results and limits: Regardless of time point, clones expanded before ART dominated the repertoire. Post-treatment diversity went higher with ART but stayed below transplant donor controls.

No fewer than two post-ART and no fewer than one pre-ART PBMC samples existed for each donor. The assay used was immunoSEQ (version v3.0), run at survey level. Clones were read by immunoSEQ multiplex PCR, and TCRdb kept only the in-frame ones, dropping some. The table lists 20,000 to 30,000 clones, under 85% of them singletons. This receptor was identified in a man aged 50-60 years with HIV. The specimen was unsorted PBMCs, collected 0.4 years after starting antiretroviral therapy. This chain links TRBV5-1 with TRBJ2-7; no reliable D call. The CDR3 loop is CASSLDSFYEQYF. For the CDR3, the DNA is TGCGCCAGCAGCTTGGACAGTTTCTACGAGCAGTACTTC. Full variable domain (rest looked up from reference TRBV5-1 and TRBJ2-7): KAGVTQTPRYLIKTRGQQVTLSCSPISGHRSVSWYQQTPGQGLQFLFEYFSETQRNKGNFPGRFSGRQFSNSRSEMNVSTLELGDSALYLCASSLDSFYEQYFGPGTRLTVT.